What follows is one T cell receptor (beta chain) and its context. The specificity of this receptor is unknown. Per-nucleotide qualities are absent, and no much larger clonotype sits a single base away. The library was prepared using 5' RACE. The sequencer listed for this sample is Illumina HiSeq 2500. A second PCR of roughly 6 to 12 cycles was performed with a sample-barcoded 5' primer and a J-beta primer mix. A template-switch 5' adaptor carrying 12 random nucleotides introduced a unique molecular identifier onto each TCR beta cDNA molecule. Each sample yielded at least 2.5 million CDR3-containing paired-end reads. All of the RNA was converted into first-strand cDNA using the Mint cDNA synthesis kit, with a TRBC-specific oligonucleotide serving as the primer. All cDNA was treated with uracil-DNA glycosylase and then went through a first 18-cycle PCR with the universal primers M1SS and BC2_uni_R. As for the authors' bioinformatics: Normalization of each sample was performed by random selection of 1 million high-quality reads, each carrying a distinct molecular identifier. Instead of being binned into consensus sequences, reads that shared molecular identifiers were thrown out. MiTCR, run with a Q25 quality threshold and the strictest error-elimination algorithm, handled CDR3 identification, clonotype clustering and error correction. A nonparametric unseen species model with Euler transformation was used to estimate lower-bound total TCR beta diversity. TCRdb passed the public sequencing reads through fastp at Q25 and MiXCR, retaining productive beta sequences. CDR3 protein duplicates are merged, each entry listing the most common genes and DNA. For this entry, the V and J calls and clone size follow TCRdb and not the study's own pipeline. The sample has around 650,000 distinct CDR3 sequences on record, around 41% of them singletons. The top ten clonotypes cover around 30% of the sample.

These data belong to a study of blood T cells in healthy people across ages (dated by TCRdb to between 2014 and 2016). General notes on the study: In model experiments, roughly one uniquely barcoded TCR beta cDNA molecule per two T cells was captured by template switching. Age-related changes in TCR beta repertoire diversity were measured in the study by deep sequencing normalized with unique cDNA molecular identifiers. Four age groups were formed from the donors: young (average approximately 17 years), middle-aged (just under 40), aged (62) and long-lived (roughly 88). To avoid experimental bias, donors of different ages were spread randomly across the sequencing lanes. The study analyzed two additional independent replicas of 1 million unique cDNA reads from the same blood draw for two donors, one aged 18 to 29 and one aged 80 or older. On the study overall, not on this receptor specifically: Compared with the aged group, more naive CD4+ T cells, fewer expanded clones and increased TCR diversity were shown by the long-lived group, suggesting age selection. Total diversity estimates from one million sequenced T cells were considered lower bounds and underestimates. Observed TCR beta diversity correlated strongly with the percentage of naive T cells measured by flow cytometry. Conclusive comparison of naive and antigen-experienced compartments was prevented by the profiling of bulk unsorted PBMCs. Observed TCR beta diversity per million T cells fell roughly linearly with age, and a significant reduction was already apparent by age about 38. Donor CMV infection status was unknown, potentially confounding age-related changes in expanded clonotypes.

The donors were roughly 38 Caucasian individuals from Russia, aged roughly 6 to 100 years, who were systemically healthy. Each donor gave 8 to 10 milliliters of peripheral blood, drawn into EDTA-treated Vacutainer tubes. Ficoll-Paque density-gradient centrifugation was used to isolate PBMCs, with at least 7 million per sample. Total RNA was extracted from PBMCs with Trizol reagent, with at least 6 micrograms obtained per sample. Naive CD45RAhigh/CD27high T cell percentages were measured by flow cytometry on a PBMC aliquot from every donor. What was sequenced was blood. The clonotype comes from an elderly man in good health.

The CDR3 protein is CASSATTGTEAFF. The sequenced DNA is TGTGCCAGCAGCGCAACCACGGGCACTGAAGCTTTCTTT. The chain is made from TRBV12-3 or TRBV12-4 and TRBJ1-1, with no confidently assigned D gene. The V end loses 6 bases and the J end loses 4 bases, and a stretch of 12 bases separates them. The CDR3 sequence holds 13 residues, the cysteine and phenylalanine included. The retained sequence is limited to the CDR3, 39 bases, with the frame set at the first base.